This is a list of T cell receptor beta chains from one sample in a study of shared clonotypes between healthy human individuals. Assay used: immunoSEQ multiplex PCR; TCRdb lists only in-frame clones, some missing. The sample holds more than 900,000 clones; approximately 78% are singletons and the top ten take 0.5% to 0.65%. Sequencing input: memory CD4+ T cells from PBMCs. These receptors all stem from a man younger than 35 in good health. Some clones in this sample may be carry-over from other donors' samples. The CDR3 runs from the conserved cysteine through the conserved F or W. D genes are given only for firm matches. Clone size is stated in some rows and not others, as once, few, many or a class when expanded.

j_gene	abundance	v_gene	d_gene	CDR3aa	CDR3nt
TRBJ2-1	.	TRBV6-1	.	CASSEGAGARQFF	TGTGCCAGCAGTGAAGGTGCGGGGGCTAGGCAGTTCTTC
TRBJ2-5	.	TRBV9	.	CASSVADRATQYF	TGTGCCAGCAGCGTAGCTGATAGGGCGACCCAGTACTTC
TRBJ2-3	.	TRBV5-1	.	CASSLGSTQYF	TGCGCCAGCAGCTTAGGGAGTACGCAGTATTTT
TRBJ2-3	.	TRBV5-1	.	CASSLPGDTQYF	TGCGCCAGCAGCTTACCGGGCGATACGCAGTATTTT
TRBJ2-3	.	TRBV28	.	CASLTRDRSQYF	TGTGCCAGCCTCACCCGCGACAGGTCGCAGTATTTT
TRBJ2-1	few	TRBV4-3	TRBD2	CASSRTSGYNEQFF	TGCGCCAGCAGCCGGACTAGCGGATACAATGAGCAGTTCTTC
TRBJ2-5	.	TRBV5-6	.	CASSLLVRTQYF	TGTGCCAGCAGCTTGTTGGTTCGGACCCAGTACTTC
TRBJ1-4	.	TRBV6-5	.	CASSLGTGGKLFF	TGTGCCAGCAGCCTCGGGACGGGCGGAAAACTGTTTTTT
TRBJ1-3	few	TRBV5-1	.	CASSEGTGGSGNTIYF	TGCGCCAGCAGCGAGGGAACAGGAGGCAGTGGAAACACCATATATTTT
TRBJ2-7	.	TRBV7-2	.	CASSLVRRATGEQYF	TGTGCCAGCAGCTTAGTGAGGAGGGCCACGGGGGAGCAGTACTTC
TRBJ2-6	once	TRBV7-9	TRBD1	CASSAQGVGANVLTF	TGTGCCAGCAGCGCACAGGGGGTAGGGGCCAACGTCCTGACTTTC
TRBJ2-5	many	TRBV18	.	CASSPLQGGGTQYF	TGTGCCAGCTCACCGCTTCAGGGTGGTGGGACCCAGTACTTC
TRBJ2-3	.	TRBV15	.	CATSSRSSSGTDTQYF	TGTGCCACCAGCAGCAGATCTAGCTCTGGCACAGATACGCAGTATTTT
TRBJ2-5	many	TRBV9	TRBD2	CASSVGGLAGGPSGETQYF	TGTGCCAGCAGCGTAGGTGGTTTGGCGGGAGGGCCCTCTGGAGAGACCCAGTACTTC
TRBJ2-7	.	TRBV19	.	CASSTGRWGNFYEQYF	TGTGCCAGTAGTACGGGACGTTGGGGTAATTTCTACGAGCAGTACTTC
TRBJ2-1	.	TRBV9	TRBD2	CASSPRDYPSIEQFF	TGTGCCAGCAGCCCCCGGGACTACCCCTCAATTGAGCAGTTCTTC
TRBJ1-1	few	TRBV4-1	.	CASSQEILFTQSGAFF	TGCGCCAGCAGCCAAGAAATATTATTCACCCAGAGCGGAGCTTTCTTT
TRBJ2-7	few	TRBV27	.	CASSLGGYEQYF	TGTGCCAGCAGTTTAGGGGGCTACGAGCAGTACTTC
TRBJ2-1	.	TRBV6-1	.	CASSEVPGDEQFF	TGTGCCAGCAGTGAAGTCCCAGGGGATGAGCAGTTCTTC
TRBJ1-5	.	TRBV10-3	.	CATGQTLLNQPQHF	TGTGCCACCGGACAGACCTTACTAAATCAGCCCCAGCATTTT
TRBJ1-5	.	TRBV29-1	.	CSVQPMGNQPQHF	TGCAGCGTTCAGCCGATGGGCAATCAGCCCCAGCATTTT
TRBJ1-1	.	TRBV11-3	.	CASSRMGHTEAFF	TGTGCCAGCAGCCGCATGGGCCACACTGAAGCTTTCTTT
TRBJ2-5	.	TRBV5-1	.	CASSIGLKETQYF	TGCGCCAGCAGCATCGGACTAAAAGAGACCCAGTACTTC
TRBJ1-5	.	TRBV7-2	.	CASSLVESQPQHF	TGTGCCAGCAGCTTAGTGGAGAGTCAGCCCCAGCATTTT
TRBJ2-3	.	TRBV5-4	.	CASRDPTGVQDTQYF	TGTGCCAGCCGGGATCCAACGGGAGTTCAAGATACGCAGTATTTT
TRBJ1-1	few	TRBV30	.	CAWRKSGTVDHTEAFF	TGTGCCTGGAGGAAATCCGGGACCGTAGATCACACTGAAGCTTTCTTT
TRBJ1-2	.	TRBV4-2	TRBD1	CASRYTGGDYGYTF	TGTGCCAGCAGATACACAGGGGGCGACTATGGCTACACCTTC
TRBJ2-1	.	TRBV5-6	TRBD2	CASSLRTSGRHVNEQFF	TGTGCCAGCAGCCTCCGGACTAGCGGGAGACACGTCAATGAGCAGTTCTTC
TRBJ2-7	.	TRBV21-1	.	CATKPGTAGEEEQYF	TGTGCCACCAAGCCCGGGACAGCGGGAGAAGAAGAGCAGTACTTC
TRBJ2-1	.	TRBV14	.	CASSQYLTYSYNEQFF	TGTGCCAGCAGCCAATATCTGACGTACTCCTACAATGAGCAGTTCTTC
TRBJ1-1	.	TRBV7-8	.	CASSSRTEQGTEAFF	TGTGCCAGCAGCTCTCGGACAGAACAAGGCACTGAAGCTTTCTTT
TRBJ1-2	.	TRBV18	.	CASSPNAPNYGYTF	TGTGCCAGCTCACCCAACGCCCCTAACTATGGCTACACCTTC
TRBJ1-1	.	TRBV27	.	CASSRTVNTEAFF	TGTGCCAGCAGTCGGACGGTGAACACTGAAGCTTTCTTT
TRBJ2-1	.	TRBV11-3	TRBD1	CASSLDYRGQENNEQFF	TGTGCCAGCAGCTTGGATTACCGTGGACAGGAGAACAATGAGCAGTTCTTC
TRBJ2-7	.	TRBV19	.	CASSIYFRGRYEQYF	TGTGCCAGTAGTATATACTTTCGCGGGCGCTACGAGCAGTACTTC
TRBJ2-2	few	TRBV21-1	.	CASPPGGAGELFF	TGTGCCAGCCCCCCGGGGGGAGCCGGGGAGCTGTTTTTT
TRBJ2-5	.	TRBV5-1	.	CASSLAIETQYF	TGCGCCAGCAGCTTGGCCATTGAGACCCAGTACTTC
TRBJ2-5	.	TRBV6-5	.	CASRREGETQYF	TGTGCCAGCCGTCGTGAGGGGGAGACCCAGTACTTC
TRBJ2-6	.	TRBV19	.	CASRGSGANVLTF	TGTGCCAGCAGGGGTTCAGGGGCCAACGTCCTGACTTTC
TRBJ2-3	.	TRBV7-9	.	CASSLGAPADTQYF	TGTGCCAGCAGCTTAGGGGCGCCGGCAGATACGCAGTATTTT
TRBJ2-7	.	TRBV19	.	CASRSLIGGITYEQYF	TGTGCCAGTAGATCTCTTATCGGCGGGATTACCTACGAGCAGTACTTC
TRBJ2-3	once	TRBV7-2	.	CASSQAGGFSTDTQYF	TGTGCCAGCAGCCAGGCTGGGGGGTTCAGCACAGATACGCAGTATTTT